Presented here are 26 T cell receptor beta chains from one specimen sequenced in a study of response to subunit inactivated influenza vaccine. One entry per CDR3 protein results from TCRdb running MiXCR on the RT-PCR reads. Among about 800,000 distinct CDR3 sequences listed, around 20% were seen once. The material was PBMCs from blood, obtained 4 to 6 days after vaccination. Every receptor here comes from a man in his fifties who received an inactivated influenza vaccine.

This sequence joins TRBV20-1 and TRBJ1-6, with TRBD1 matching over 8 bases. The CDR3 covers 16 residues. The trim removed 1 base at V and 7 bases at J, leaving 9 bases unmatched. Per germline, CDR1 DFQATT and CDR2 SNEGSKA (reference sequence). CDR3 sequence (DNA): TGCAGTGCTAGAGCTTTGGACAGGGTGGACAATTCACCCCTCCACTTT. Residues: CSARALDRVDNSPLHF.

This chain joins TRBV7-9 and TRBJ1-2, with 7 positions matching TRBD1. V lost 5 bases to trimming and J lost 5 bases; unmatched junction nucleotides: 11. The V gene's germline CDR1 is SEHNR and CDR2 FQNEAQ (reference sequence). The CDR3 covers 15 residues. Here the CDR3 reads CASSKRGLPTYGYTF. In DNA form, the CDR3 reads TGTGCCAGCAGCAAAAGGGGGCTTCCGACATATGGCTACACCTTC.

This clonotype was picked up one time. This sequence joins TRBV6-1 and TRBJ2-7; a possible D gene is TRBD2 (6 bases). The CDR3 totals 14 residues. V shed 5 bases and J shed 2 bases, with 13 bases lying between them. CDR1 is MNHNS, CDR2 SASEGT, per germline. In nucleotides, the CDR3 is TGTGCCAGCAGTACCGGGACTGGCCCCTACGAGCAGTACTTC. This translates into CASSTGTGPYEQYF.

The V and J genes are TRBV14 and TRBJ2-5; TRBD1 agrees at 7 bases. Germline V gene sequence: CDR1 SGHDN, CDR2 FVKESK. The V and J ends lost 5 bases and 4 bases, in that order; junction bases with no gene match: 4. This CDR3 contains 13 residues. CDR3 bases: TGTGCCAGCAGCTCCCGGACAGGAGAGACCCAGTACTTC. Its translation: CASSSRTGETQYF.

On this clonotype itself: A much more abundant neighbour one base away suggests this may be a read error. The CDR3: CSGKSHINNEAFF. Here the CDR3 DNA reads TGCAGTGGGAAGAGTCACATTAACAATGAAGCTTTCTTT. The J gene is TRBJ1-1, the V gene TRBV20-1; D gene uncertain. Looked up from germline, CDR1 is DFQATT and CDR2 is SNEGSKA (reference sequence). The CDR3 has 13 residues.

The chain is built from TRBV5-5 and TRBJ1-6, with a weak D call TRBD1 (5 bases). V was shortened by 4 bases and J by 2 bases, with 10 bases between the two germline ends. Looked up from germline, CDR1 is SGHKS and CDR2 is YYEKEE (reference sequence). The CDR3 covers 15 residues. This chain's CDR3 is CASSARDAYNSPLHF. The CDR3 DNA is TGTGCCAGCAGCGCAAGGGACGCCTATAATTCACCCCTCCACTTT.

This clonotype has only a few counts. V and J are TRBV20-1 and TRBJ1-1; D remains ambiguous. Germline values: CDR1 DFQATT, CDR2 SNEGSKA (reference sequence). With 2 bases removed from V and 4 bases from J, the gap between germline ends came to 8 bases. The CDR3 consists of 12 residues. CDR3 sequence (DNA): TGCAGTGCTAGAAACCCCACCACTGAAGCTTTCTTT. Its translation is CSARNPTTEAFF.

The CDR3 sequence is CASSLSSGGLSTDTQYF. In DNA, the CDR3 is TGCGCCAGCAGCTTGAGTAGCGGGGGCCTGAGCACAGATACGCAGTATTTT. This chain connects TRBV5-1 to TRBJ2-3; 9 positions match TRBD2. CDR3 size: 17 residues. V gave up 1 base and J gave up 0 bases; unmatched junction bases: 6. Germline-derived CDR1 and CDR2 are SGHRS and YFSETQ.

The chain is built from TRBV21-1 and TRBJ2-3; TRBD1 is taken as the D call from the table, unchecked against the DNA. TRBV21-1 is noted as a pseudogene. The CDR3 extends over 17 amino acids. CDR3 in DNA: TGTGCCAGCAGCCTAAATTTGGGACAGGGGAGAACAGATACGCAGTATTTT. It yields the protein CASSLNLGQGRTDTQYF.

The chain links TRBV9 to TRBJ2-5, with D perhaps TRBD2 (5 bases). Germline values: CDR1 SGDLS, CDR2 YYNGEE. The CDR3 runs to 15 residues. Trimming pared 2 bases from V and 4 bases from J, leaving 15 bases between. CDR3 in DNA: TGTGCCAGCAGCGTTACTATGGGGAGAAGAGAGACCCAGTACTTC. Translating gives CASSVTMGRRETQYF.

The CDR3 coding sequence is TGTGTTGCACGGGCGGCTAGCACAGATACGCAGTATTTT. It is translated as CVARAASTDTQYF. The chain uses TRBV28 and TRBJ2-3, with D uncertain. The CDR3 has 13 residues. CDR1 and CDR2 (germline): MDHEN, SYDVKM.

This chain uses TRBV6-2 or TRBV6-3 with TRBJ2-5, with 7 bases lining up with TRBD1. The CDR3 spans 17 residues. From germline, CDR1 is MNHEY and CDR2 SVGEGT. V shed 4 bases, J shed 0 bases, and the junction held 11 bases outside the gene matches. In DNA form, the CDR3 reads TGTGCCAGCAGTTTAATCCTTACCGGGACAGACCAAGAGACCCAGTACTTC. It yields the protein CASSLILTGTDQETQYF.

The chain is built from TRBV12-3 or TRBV12-4 and TRBJ2-1, with D possibly being TRBD1 or TRBD2 (6 bases each). The CDR3 loop spans 14 amino acids. Trimming removed 6 bases at V and 8 bases at J, with 17 bases between. The CDR3 spells CASRPTMGGYEQFF. For the CDR3, the DNA is TGTGCCAGCAGACCTACTATGGGGGGCTATGAGCAGTTCTTC.

A few counts support this clonotype. With a much larger clone just one base away, this may be a read error. The V call is TRBV12-3 or TRBV12-4, the J call TRBJ1-6; D remains unclear. The V end lost 6 bases, the J end lost 0 bases, and 6 bases lay between the germline ends. The CDR3 extends over 14 amino acids. CDR3 region: CASRTSSYNSPLHF. The CDR3 DNA follows: TGTGCCAGCAGGACGAGCTCCTATAATTCACCCCTCCACTTT.

This clonotype was observed a single time. The chain couples TRBV28 to TRBJ2-3, with 10 bases lining up with TRBD2. The CDR3 covers 14 residues. The J segment lost 4 bases and the V segment lost 9 bases, leaving 7 bases of the junction unmatched. CDR1 is MDHEN and CDR2 is SYDVKM in the germline V gene. The CDR3 DNA reads as TGTGCCAGTATATTAGCGGGAGGTGCAGATACGCAGTATTTT. It specifies CASILAGGADTQYF. Variable domain in full (rest from reference TRBV28 and TRBJ2-3): DVKVTQSSRYLVKRTGEKVFLECVQDMDHENMFWYRQDPGLGLRLIYFSYDVKMKEKGDIPEGYSVSREKKERFSLILESASTNQTSMYLCASILAGGADTQYFGPGTRLTVL.

In this sample, this clonotype turned up a few times. The chain joins TRBV14 to TRBJ2-3; 7 nucleotides line up with TRBD2. Germline V CDR1 and CDR2: SGHDN, FVKESK. V trimming: 1 base; J trimming: 1 base; junction bases outside the gene matches: 5. There are 16 residues in the CDR3. The CDR3 sequence: CASSQGRTSGTDTQYF. Here the CDR3 DNA reads TGTGCCAGCAGCCAAGGCAGAACTAGCGGCACAGATACGCAGTATTTT.

This clonotype was recorded many times. The chain combines TRBV12-3 or TRBV12-4 with TRBJ2-2; D is unclear. CDR3 length: 16 residues. V shed 6 bases and J shed 1 base, with 15 bases lying between them. Written as DNA, the CDR3 is TGTGCCAGCAGAGTGAACCGGGTCTTGAACACCGGGGAGCTGTTTTTT. It encodes CASRVNRVLNTGELFF.

This clonotype was detected ten times or more. The chain is built from TRBV20-1 and TRBJ2-3, with D possibly TRBD2 on 6 matching bases. CDR3 length equals 13 residues. Germline V gene lookup returns CDR1 DFQATT and CDR2 SNEGSKA (reference sequence). V lost 3 bases, J lost 4 bases, and 11 bases lay in between. CDR3 nucleotides: TGCAGTGCTAGTTCGGGGGTCCCAGATACGCAGTATTTT. This encodes CSASSGVPDTQYF.

This rearrangement joins TRBV10-3 to TRBJ2-1; no clear D. V was cut by 11 bases and J by 1 base, with 9 bases left in between. CDR1 is ENHRY, CDR2 SYGVKD, per germline. The CDR3 extends over 12 amino acids. Here the CDR3 reads CAAGPSYNEQFF. CDR3 nucleotides: TGTGCCGCCGGACCGTCCTACAATGAGCAGTTCTTC.

The rearrangement joins TRBV15 to TRBJ2-1, with TRBD1 matching 8 bases. CDR1 and CDR2 from the germline V gene are LNHNV and YYDKDF (reference sequence). The CDR3 runs to 13 residues. Trimming at V came to 11 bases and at J to 4 bases, leaving 7 bases not matched to a gene. CDR3 loop: CASTTGAYNEQFF. The CDR3 DNA is TGTGCCTCAACGACAGGGGCATACAATGAGCAGTTCTTC.

In this sample, this clonotype turned up once. The chain joins TRBV4-1 to TRBJ1-2, with D perhaps matching TRBD1 (5 bases). The CDR3 is made up of 14 amino acids. Germline CDR1 and CDR2: MGHRA and YSYEKL. Trimming pared 2 bases from V and 3 bases from J, leaving 10 bases between. The DNA for the CDR3 is TGCGCCAGCAGCCAACCCGGGACTTACTATGGCTACACCTTC. Translation gives CASSQPGTYYGYTF.

The V call is TRBV29-1, the J call TRBJ2-7, with 7 bases matching TRBD2. Germline V lookup: CDR1 SQVTM, CDR2 ANQGSEA. The CDR3 runs to 15 residues. The junction had 12 bases not matched to a gene; V was cut back by 4 bases and J by 3 bases. CDR3 residues: CSVGPWGGDHYEQYF. The CDR3 nucleotides are TGCAGCGTTGGGCCTTGGGGGGGAGATCACTACGAGCAGTACTTC.

The rearrangement joins TRBV5-1 to TRBJ1-1; no clear D gene. Germline V gives CDR1 SGHRS, CDR2 YFSETQ. This CDR3 is built from 13 residues. Trimming stripped 4 bases from V and 10 bases from J, with 17 bases between. The CDR3 spells CASSPEVAAGAFF. Here the CDR3 DNA reads TGCGCCAGCAGCCCGGAGGTGGCAGCCGGAGCTTTCTTT.

The J gene is TRBJ2-1, the V gene TRBV7-6; the D call may be TRBD1 or TRBD2 (5 bases each). Germline loops: CDR1 SGHVS, CDR2 FNYEAQ. CDR3 length equals 15 residues. The V and J ends lost 6 bases and 7 bases respectively, with 19 bases between them. CDR3 DNA: TGTGCCAGCAGGGACGGACCGGGACCAAGTAATGAGCAGTTCTTC. It specifies CASRDGPGPSNEQFF.

This clonotype appeared a few times. The rearrangement joins TRBV7-2 to TRBJ1-5; the match to TRBD1 covers 7 bases. Trimming took 5 bases from V and 6 from J; bases not matched to a gene: 13. Germline lookup yields CDR1 SGHTA and CDR2 FQGNSA. CDR3 size: 16 residues. DNA of the CDR3: TGTGCCAGCAGCGAAGGGGGGCCAGGGGGAACTCAGCCCCAGCATTTT. This codes for CASSEGGPGGTQPQHF.

This clonotype was detected a few times. The rearrangement joins TRBV6-5 to TRBJ2-1; possible D gene TRBD2, 6 bases. Germline CDR1 MNHEY, CDR2 SVGAGI. This CDR3 is built from 15 residues. V was trimmed by 0 bases and J by 2 bases, leaving 8 bases between them. In DNA, the CDR3 is TGTGCCAGCAGTTACTCGGCTAGCGCCTACAATGAGCAGTTCTTC. Its protein product is CASSYSASAYNEQFF.